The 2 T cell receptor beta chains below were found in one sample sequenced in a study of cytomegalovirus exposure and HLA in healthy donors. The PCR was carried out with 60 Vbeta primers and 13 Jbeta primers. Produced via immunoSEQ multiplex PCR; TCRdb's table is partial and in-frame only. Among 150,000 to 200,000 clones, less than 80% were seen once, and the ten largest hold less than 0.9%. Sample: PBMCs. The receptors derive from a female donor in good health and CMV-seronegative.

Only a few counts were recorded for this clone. The CDR3 coding sequence is TGTGCCAGCCCCCAGGGGGCGGGGTACGAGCAGTACTTC. It translates to CASPQGAGYEQYF. V usage is TRBV21-1 and J usage is TRBJ2-7; the D call of TRBD1 is as the table states it, not checked on the DNA. TRBV21-1 is deemed a pseudogene. The CDR3 spans 13 residues.

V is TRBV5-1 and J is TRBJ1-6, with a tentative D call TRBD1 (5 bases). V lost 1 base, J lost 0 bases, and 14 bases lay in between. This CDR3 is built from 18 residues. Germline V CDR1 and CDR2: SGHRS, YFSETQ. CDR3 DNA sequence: TGCGCCAGCAGCTTGTATGGGGGGGGGAGCTCCTATAATTCACCCCTCCACTTT. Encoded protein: CASSLYGGGSSYNSPLHF.